This T cell receptor (beta chain) was recorded in a study of T cell repertoires in cytomegalovirus infection. For the study at large: Based on public TCR beta signatures, there were indications of CMV infection and of a matching HLA type.

This clonotype was detected only a few times. Each CDR3 protein gets one entry after TCRdb re-called the reads with MiXCR. The repertoire consists of around 350,000 distinct CDR3 sequences, with approximately 18% occurring once and the leading ten covering approximately 10%. The sequenced material came from PBMCs. This receptor was obtained from a human donor in good health (CMV status not recorded). Some clones in this sample may be carry-over from other donors' samples.

As DNA, the CDR3 is TGTGCCAGCAGCTTGGGGGACAGGGGCCTCTCCCTCTATGGCTACACCTTC. Its protein is CASSLGDRGLSLYGYTF. The V gene is TRBV5-4, the J gene TRBJ1-2; 10 bases are a match to TRBD1. The CDR3 is made up of 17 amino acids. V shed 0 bases, J shed 4 bases, and the junction held 9 bases outside the gene matches. CDR1 and CDR2 (germline): SGHNT, YYREEE (reference sequence).